These 15 T cell receptor beta chains originate from one sample sequenced in a study of T cell repertoires in cytomegalovirus infection (dated by TCRdb to the late 2010s). Sequencing was carried out with an Illumina HiSeq 1500. In-frame beta chains were kept once TCRdb had trimmed the public reads at Q25 with fastp and called clones with MiXCR. Entries are consolidated by CDR3 protein sequence, retaining the most common genes and DNA. Recorded for this sample are about 700,000 distinct CDR3 sequences; around a third of them occurred a single time. The ten largest make up approximately 18% of the sample. The treatment or condition label on this specimen signifies: in vitro stimulation with specific CMV peptide epitopes to enrich CMV-specific T cells. Their target antigens are unknown. Source: cultured PBMCs, taken from culture after CMV antigen stimulation. These receptors all stem from a human donor in good health (CMV status not recorded). Some clones in this sample may be carry-over from other donors' samples.

DNA for the CDR3: TGCAGCTCTTCAAGGGGGCAAGAGACCCAGTACTTC. This gives the protein CSSSRGQETQYF. This rearrangement joins TRBV20-1 to TRBJ2-5; D might be TRBD1 (6 bases). This CDR3 has 12 amino acids. Germline-derived CDR1 and CDR2 are DFQATT and SNEGSKA (reference sequence).

This clonotype occurred many times. The chain recombines TRBV20-1 with TRBJ1-5; 9 bases match TRBD1. Per germline, CDR1 DFQATT and CDR2 SNEGSKA (reference sequence). The CDR3 consists of 15 residues. Losses at the gene ends were 6 bases for V and 6 bases for J; bases not matched to a gene: 12. The CDR3 loop is CSAKQTGGPVQPQHF. The CDR3 nucleotides read TGCAGTGCCAAACAGACAGGGGGACCGGTTCAGCCCCAGCATTTT.

The rearrangement links TRBV6-4 to TRBJ1-1; perhaps TRBD1 as D (6 bases). Germline V CDR1 and CDR2: MRHNA, SNTAGT. V lost 3 bases, J lost 3 bases, and 11 bases lay in between. CDR3 length: 14 amino acids. In DNA, the CDR3 is TGTGCCAGCAGTGAGCAGGGGTGGCACACTGAAGCTTTCTTT. Translating gives CASSEQGWHTEAFF.

V gene TRBV5-8 combines with J gene TRBJ2-3; possible D gene TRBD1, 6 bases. The CDR3 consists of 16 residues. The ends were cut back, 3 bases at V and 2 bases at J, with 16 bases in the middle. Germline lookup yields CDR1 SGHTS and CDR2 YDEGEE. CDR3 in DNA: TGTGCCAGCAGCTCCCGGGACACTCCATCCACAGATACGCAGTATTTT. Residues: CASSSRDTPSTDTQYF.

This chain connects TRBV7-2 to TRBJ2-5; D may match TRBD1 or TRBD2 (9 bases each). With 11 bases removed from V and 4 bases from J, the gap between germline ends came to 20 bases. The CDR3 length is 14 residues. Germline V lookup: CDR1 SGHTA, CDR2 FQGNSA. CDR3 residues: CAAGGGQGPETQYF. Written as DNA, the CDR3 is TGTGCCGCGGGGGGGGGACAGGGCCCAGAGACCCAGTACTTC.

V is TRBV11-2 and J is TRBJ2-7; TRBD1 matches at 7 bases. The CDR3 has 16 residues. V trimming: 5 bases; J trimming: 1 base; junction bases outside the gene matches: 11. Looked up from germline, CDR1 is SGHAT and CDR2 is FQNNGV. The DNA for the CDR3 is TGTGCCAGCAGCCCGAAGGAAGGGGGCAAGTCCTACGAGCAGTACTTC. Translating gives CASSPKEGGKSYEQYF.

The rearrangement joins TRBV7-2 to TRBJ1-3; D may be TRBD1 (6 bases). There are 14 residues in the CDR3. The V end was cut by 7 bases, the J end by 0 bases, with 10 bases between. The germline V gene encodes CDR1 SGHTA and CDR2 FQGNSA. CDR3 DNA: TGTGCCAGCACTACAGGGTCCTCTGGAAACACCATATATTTT. This encodes CASTTGSSGNTIYF.

This sequence joins TRBV6-2 or TRBV6-3 and TRBJ2-3, with no clear D. Germline lookup yields CDR1 MNHEY and CDR2 SVGEGT. V was trimmed by 6 bases and J by 0 bases, leaving 10 bases between them. CDR3 length: 14 residues. The CDR3 spells CASRDRWSTDTQYF. CDR3 sequence (DNA): TGTGCCAGCAGGGACCGCTGGAGCACAGATACGCAGTATTTT.

This clonotype was counted many times. This sequence joins TRBV7-2 and TRBJ2-5; 11 nucleotides agree with TRBD2. Germline CDR1 reads SGHTA; CDR2 reads FQGNSA. This CDR3 spans 14 amino acids. The V and J ends lost 5 bases and 14 bases, in that order; junction bases with no gene match: 13. CDR3 sequence (DNA): TGTGCCAGCAGCCCCAGGACTAGCGGGTCCGGATTATACTTC. Translation gives CASSPRTSGSGLYF.

On this clonotype itself: Possible read error: a much larger clone is one base away. V and J are TRBV12-3 or TRBV12-4 and TRBJ1-1; D is uncertain. V lost 7 bases and J lost 0, with 21 bases in between. The CDR3 covers 17 residues. CDR3 DNA: TGTGCCAGCAAACCTCATCTCGGGATAGGGATGAACACTGAAGCTTTCTTT. Protein sequence: CASKPHLGIGMNTEAFF.

The rearrangement uses TRBV7-6 and TRBJ1-2, with D tentatively TRBD1 (5 bases). CDR1 SGHVS and CDR2 FNYEAQ come from the germline V gene. Trimming cost V 0 bases and J 5 bases, with 13 bases left between them. CDR3 length equals 15 residues. The CDR3 coding sequence is TGTGCCAGCAGCTTAGCCCGCCAGGGTATTTATGGCTACACCTTC. Amino acid sequence: CASSLARQGIYGYTF.

CDR3 sequence reads: CSASDGTDREHTGELFF. The CDR3 nucleotides read TGCAGTGCTAGTGACGGAACCGACCGGGAACACACCGGGGAGCTGTTTTTT. The rearrangement links TRBV20-1 to TRBJ2-2; possible D gene TRBD2, 5 bases. The V and J ends lost 3 bases and 3 bases respectively, with 20 bases between them. This CDR3 contains 17 residues. CDR1 and CDR2 (germline): DFQATT, SNEGSKA (reference sequence).

This clonotype was recorded many times. This sequence joins TRBV7-6 and TRBJ1-6; D ambiguous. V was cut by 5 bases and J by 13 bases, with 15 bases left in between. The CDR3 has 13 residues. CDR1 and CDR2 from the germline V gene are SGHVS and FNYEAQ. The CDR3 spells CASSLGREAPLHF. CDR3 bases: TGTGCCAGCAGCCTTGGGAGGGAGGCGCCCCTCCACTTT.

V is TRBV29-1 and J is TRBJ2-3; tentative D call: TRBD1 (6 bases). Germline CDR1 and CDR2: SQVTM and ANQGSEA. Trimming took off 4 bases at V and 1 base at J, with 6 bases between the two ends. The CDR3 is 12 residues long. Here the CDR3 reads CSVGTGTDTQYF. The CDR3 coding sequence is TGCAGCGTTGGGACAGGCACAGATACGCAGTATTTT.

This clonotype came up many times. This chain joins TRBV12-3 or TRBV12-4 and TRBJ2-3; 10 nucleotides align to TRBD1. The CDR3 is 18 amino acids. Unmatched junction bases numbered 10, after V lost 3 bases and J lost 1 base. The CDR3 region is CASSFPGGQGIGTDTQYF. For the CDR3, the DNA is TGTGCCAGCAGTTTCCCCGGGGGACAGGGGATTGGCACAGATACGCAGTATTTT.